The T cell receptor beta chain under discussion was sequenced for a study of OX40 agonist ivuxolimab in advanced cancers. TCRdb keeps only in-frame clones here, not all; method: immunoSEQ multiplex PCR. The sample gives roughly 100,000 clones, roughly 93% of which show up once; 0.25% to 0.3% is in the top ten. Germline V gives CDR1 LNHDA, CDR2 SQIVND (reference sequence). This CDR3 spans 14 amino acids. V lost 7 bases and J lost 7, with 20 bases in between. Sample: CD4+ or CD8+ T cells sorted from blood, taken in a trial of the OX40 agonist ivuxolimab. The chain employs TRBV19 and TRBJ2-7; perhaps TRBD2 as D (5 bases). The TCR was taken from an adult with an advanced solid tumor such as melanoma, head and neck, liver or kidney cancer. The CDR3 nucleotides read TGTGCCAGTATGGTGGCGGGTACCTCGCGGGAGCAGTACTTC. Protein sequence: CASMVAGTSREQYF.